A selection of T cell receptor beta chains follows, all from one sample in a study of T cell repertoires in cytomegalovirus infection. These TCRs' antigens remain unknown. TCRdb independently ran MiXCR on the reads; one entry per CDR3 protein. The repertoire includes fewer than 950,000 distinct CDR3 sequences, roughly 33% of them detected once, and around 12% sits in the top ten. Sample: cultured CD8+ T cells from PBMCs, taken from culture after CMV antigen stimulation. Source of these receptors: a human donor in good health (CMV status not recorded). Some clones in this sample may be carry-over from other donors' samples. Each CDR3 is given with its conserved first and last residue. Each record gives: J gene, clone size, D gene, V gene, CDR3 protein, CDR3 DNA. The D gene is left open where the match is weak. Not every row has a clone size; where given, it reads once, few, many or a size class.

>TRBJ2-3|few|-|TRBV20-1
CSAREKYGGGTDTQYF
TGCAGTGCTAGAGAAAAATACGGGGGCGGCACAGATACGCAGTATTTT
>TRBJ2-5|-|-|TRBV27
CASSFLPGQETQYF
TGTGCCAGCAGTTTTTTGCCAGGGCAAGAGACCCAGTACTTC
>TRBJ1-2|-|-|TRBV2
CASVQDNYGYTF
TGTGCCAGTGTTCAGGATAACTATGGCTACACCTTC
>TRBJ2-3|-|-|TRBV7-9
CASSRGREIGGTQYF
TGTGCCAGCAGCAGAGGACGGGAGATTGGAGGCACGCAGTATTTT
>TRBJ2-5|-|-|TRBV6-1
CASTGTYGETQYF
TGTGCCAGCACCGGGACCTACGGGGAGACCCAGTACTTC
>TRBJ1-2|-|-|TRBV7-9
CASSLMENGYTF
TGTGCCAGCAGCTTAATGGAGAATGGCTACACCTTC
>TRBJ1-6|many|-|TRBV5-6
CASSQGAISSLHF
TGTGCCAGCAGTCAAGGCGCTATATCGTCCCTCCACTTT
>TRBJ1-1|once|TRBD1|TRBV12-3/TRBV12-4
CASSLRRGRNTEAFF
TGTGCCAGCAGTTTAAGGAGGGGGCGGAACACTGAAGCTTTCTTT
>TRBJ1-1|-|-|TRBV6-2/TRBV6-3
CASRDLRGIRGEAFF
TGTGCCAGCAGAGATCTGAGGGGGATCAGAGGTGAAGCTTTCTTT
>TRBJ2-3|few|-|TRBV6-6
CASSYGEDTQYF
TGTGCCAGCAGTTACGGAGAAGATACGCAGTATTTT
>TRBJ2-5|many|TRBD1|TRBV7-2
CASSLHRGGETQYF
TGTGCCAGCAGCTTACACAGGGGCGGGGAGACCCAGTACTTC
>TRBJ2-1|few|-|TRBV6-5
CASRPTGYNEQFF
TGTGCCAGCAGACCTACAGGTTACAATGAGCAGTTCTTC
>TRBJ2-6|-|-|TRBV11-3
CASSLSVWGKKVPGANVLTF
TGTGCCAGCAGCCTTTCGGTGTGGGGGAAAAAGGTCCCCGGGGCCAACGTCCTGACTTTC
>TRBJ2-2|-|TRBD2|TRBV7-2
CASSLNRGGNTGELFF
TGTGCCAGCAGCCTAAACCGGGGGGGCAACACCGGGGAGCTGTTTTTT
>TRBJ2-1|-|TRBD1|TRBV18
CASVGQGAGEQFF
TGTGCCAGCGTAGGACAGGGGGCCGGTGAGCAGTTCTTC
>TRBJ2-7|-|-|TRBV6-5
CASKYRDTYEQYF
TGTGCCAGCAAATACCGGGACACCTACGAGCAGTACTTC
>TRBJ1-5|few|-|TRBV12-3/TRBV12-4
CASTTGAGNQPQHF
TGTGCCAGCACCACCGGAGCGGGGAATCAGCCCCAGCATTTT
>TRBJ2-4|few|-|TRBV19
CASSTGDRTKNIQYF
TGTGCCAGTAGTACAGGCGACAGAACCAAAAACATTCAGTACTTC
>TRBJ2-7|many|TRBD2|TRBV7-6
CASSSRWEGLSSYEQYF
TGTGCCAGCAGCTCCCGATGGGAGGGCCTGAGCTCCTACGAGCAGTACTTC
>TRBJ2-7|many|-|TRBV5-4
CASSSSYRSWSYEQYF
TGTGCCAGCAGCTCGTCTTACAGGAGTTGGTCCTACGAGCAGTACTTC
>TRBJ2-6|-|-|TRBV18
CASSPGGGSGANVLTF
TGTGCCAGCTCACCCGGCGGAGGGTCTGGGGCCAACGTCCTGACTTTC
>TRBJ2-3|many|TRBD1|TRBV12-3/TRBV12-4
CASTLSPGTGGHPF
TGTGCCAGCACCCTTTCCCCCGGGACAGGGGGCCATCCCTTT
>TRBJ1-4|-|-|TRBV7-8
CASSLATAATNEKLFF
TGTGCCAGCAGCTTAGCGACCGCTGCAACTAATGAAAAACTGTTTTTT
>TRBJ2-5|many|TRBD2|TRBV7-8
CASSSGTSVQETQYF
TGTGCCAGCAGCTCCGGGACTAGCGTCCAAGAGACCCAGTACTTC
>TRBJ2-1|-|-|TRBV7-9
CASSLELNNEQFF
TGTGCCAGCAGCTTAGAACTCAACAATGAGCAGTTCTTC
>TRBJ2-1|few|-|TRBV4-1
CASSQDGDAEQFF
TGCGCCAGCAGCCAAGATGGCGACGCGGAGCAGTTCTTC
>TRBJ1-1|few|-|TRBV15
CATSRGVQGLNTEAFF
TGTGCCACCAGCAGAGGGGTACAGGGTTTGAACACTGAAGCTTTCTTT
>TRBJ2-1|few|-|TRBV27
CASFTWGAPNEQFF
TGTGCCAGCTTTACATGGGGGGCCCCCAATGAGCAGTTCTTC
>TRBJ2-7|few|TRBD1|TRBV4-1
CASSPTGTGIREQYF
TGCGCCAGCAGCCCTACCGGGACAGGGATTCGCGAGCAGTACTTC
>TRBJ2-2|-|TRBD2|TRBV7-9
CASSMTGGGDAGELFF
TGTGCCAGCAGTATGACCGGCGGGGGGGATGCCGGGGAGCTGTTTTTT
>TRBJ1-2|few|TRBD1|TRBV7-6
CASSAQDRGDYGYTF
TGTGCCAGCAGCGCTCAGGACAGGGGAGATTATGGCTACACCTTC